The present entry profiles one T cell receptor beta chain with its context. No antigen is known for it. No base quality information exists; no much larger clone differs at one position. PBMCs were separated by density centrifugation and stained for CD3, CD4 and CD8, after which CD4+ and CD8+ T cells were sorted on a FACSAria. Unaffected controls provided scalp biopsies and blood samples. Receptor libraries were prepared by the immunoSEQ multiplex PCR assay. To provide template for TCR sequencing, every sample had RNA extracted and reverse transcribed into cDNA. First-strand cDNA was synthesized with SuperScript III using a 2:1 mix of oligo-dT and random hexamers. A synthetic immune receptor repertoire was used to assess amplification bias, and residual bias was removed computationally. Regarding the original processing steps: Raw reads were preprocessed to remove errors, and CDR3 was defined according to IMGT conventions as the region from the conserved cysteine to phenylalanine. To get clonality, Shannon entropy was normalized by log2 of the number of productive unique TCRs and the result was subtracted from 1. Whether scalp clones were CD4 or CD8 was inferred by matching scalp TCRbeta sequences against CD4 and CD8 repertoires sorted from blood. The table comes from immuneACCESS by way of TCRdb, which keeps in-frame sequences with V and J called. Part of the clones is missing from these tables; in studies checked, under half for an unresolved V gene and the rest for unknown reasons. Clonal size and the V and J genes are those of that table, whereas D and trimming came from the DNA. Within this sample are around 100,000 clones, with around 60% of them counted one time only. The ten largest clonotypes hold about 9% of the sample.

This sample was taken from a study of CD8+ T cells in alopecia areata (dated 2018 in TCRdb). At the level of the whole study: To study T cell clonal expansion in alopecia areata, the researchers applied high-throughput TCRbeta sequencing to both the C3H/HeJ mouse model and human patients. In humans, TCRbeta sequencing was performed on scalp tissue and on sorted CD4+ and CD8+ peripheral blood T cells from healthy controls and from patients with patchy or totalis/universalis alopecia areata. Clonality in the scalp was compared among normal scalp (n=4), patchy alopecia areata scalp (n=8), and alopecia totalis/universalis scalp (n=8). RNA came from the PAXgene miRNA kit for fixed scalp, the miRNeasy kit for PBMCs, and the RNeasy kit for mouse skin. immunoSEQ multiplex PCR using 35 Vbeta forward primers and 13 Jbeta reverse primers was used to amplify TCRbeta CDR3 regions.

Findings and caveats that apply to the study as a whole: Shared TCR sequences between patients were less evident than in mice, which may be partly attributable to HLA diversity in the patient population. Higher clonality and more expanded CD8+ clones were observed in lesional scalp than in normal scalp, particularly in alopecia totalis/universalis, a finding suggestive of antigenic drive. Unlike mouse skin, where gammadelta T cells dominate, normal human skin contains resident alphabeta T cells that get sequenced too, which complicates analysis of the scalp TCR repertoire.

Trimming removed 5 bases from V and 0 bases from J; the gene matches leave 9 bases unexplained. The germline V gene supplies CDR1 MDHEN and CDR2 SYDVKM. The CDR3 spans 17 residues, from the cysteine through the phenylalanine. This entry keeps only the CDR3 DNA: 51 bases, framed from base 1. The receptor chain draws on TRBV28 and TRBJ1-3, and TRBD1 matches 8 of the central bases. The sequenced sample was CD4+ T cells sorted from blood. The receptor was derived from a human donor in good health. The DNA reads TGTGCCAGCAGTCCAGGACAGGGCCCAGCCTCTGGAAACACCATATATTTT. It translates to CASSPGQGPASGNTIYF.